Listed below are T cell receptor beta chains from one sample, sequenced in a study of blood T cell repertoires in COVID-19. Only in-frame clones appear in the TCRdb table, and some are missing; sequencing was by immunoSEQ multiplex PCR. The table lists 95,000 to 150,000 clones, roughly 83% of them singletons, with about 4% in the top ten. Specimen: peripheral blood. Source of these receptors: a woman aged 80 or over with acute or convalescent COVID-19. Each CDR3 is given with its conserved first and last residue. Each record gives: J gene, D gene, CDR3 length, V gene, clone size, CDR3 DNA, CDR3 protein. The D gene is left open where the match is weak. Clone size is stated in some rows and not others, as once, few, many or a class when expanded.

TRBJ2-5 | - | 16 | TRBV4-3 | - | TGCGCCAGCAGCCAAGATCGGCCCGGGGGTCAAGAGACCCAGTACTTC | CASSQDRPGGQETQYF
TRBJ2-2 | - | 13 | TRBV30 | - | TGTGCCTGGAGCCCGCGGGTTTACGGGGAGCTGTTTTTT | CAWSPRVYGELFF
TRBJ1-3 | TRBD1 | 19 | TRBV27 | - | TGTGCCAGCAGGCCCTACAGGGGCCTACAAGGTTTCTCTGGAAACACCATATATTTT | CASRPYRGLQGFSGNTIYF
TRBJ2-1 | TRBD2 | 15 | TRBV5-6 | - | TGTGCCAGCAGCTTGGGACTAGCGGGAGAGGGTGAGCAGTTCTTC | CASSLGLAGEGEQFF
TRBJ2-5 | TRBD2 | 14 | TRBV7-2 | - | TGTGCCAGCAGCGGGACTAGCGGGAGGCAGACCCAGTACTTC | CASSGTSGRQTQYF
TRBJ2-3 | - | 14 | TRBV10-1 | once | TGCGCCAGCAGTGACAGCGGGAGCACAGATACGCAGTATTTT | CASSDSGSTDTQYF
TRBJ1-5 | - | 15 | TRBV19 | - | TGTGCCAGTAGTCTTCAAAGGGGCAGCAATCAGCCCCAGCATTTT | CASSLQRGSNQPQHF
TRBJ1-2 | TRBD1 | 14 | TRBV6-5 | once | TGTGCCAGCAGTCGCGACAGGGGAGACTATGGCTACACCTTC | CASSRDRGDYGYTF
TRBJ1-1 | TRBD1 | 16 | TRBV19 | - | TGTGCCAGTAGCCGCCGGGACAGGGGCCTTAACACTGAAGCTTTCTTT | CASSRRDRGLNTEAFF
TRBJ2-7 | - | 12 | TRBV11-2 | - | TGTGCCAGCAGCCCCTCCCTATACGAGCAGTACTTC | CASSPSLYEQYF
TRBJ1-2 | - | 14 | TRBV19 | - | TGTGCCAGCGTGGGGGCAGCGGAGAACTATGGCTACACCTTC | CASVGAAENYGYTF
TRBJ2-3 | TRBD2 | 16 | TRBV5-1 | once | TGCGCCAGCAGCTTGCTCCTAGCGGGGGGCGAGGATACGCAGTATTTT | CASSLLLAGGEDTQYF
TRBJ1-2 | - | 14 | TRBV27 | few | TGTGCCAGCAGTTCTCTCCAGGGGAACTATGGCTACACCTTC | CASSSLQGNYGYTF
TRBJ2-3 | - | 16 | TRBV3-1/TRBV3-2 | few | TGTGCCAGCAGCCCCAGTAGAGGGTCCCTCACAGATACGCAGTATTTT | CASSPSRGSLTDTQYF
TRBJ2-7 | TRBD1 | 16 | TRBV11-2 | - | TGTGCCAGCAGCTTAGGGGGACAGCAGAACCCTGTCCAGCAGTACTTC | CASSLGGQQNPVQQYF
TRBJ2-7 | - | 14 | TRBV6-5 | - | TGTGCCAGCAGAAGCCAGGCCAGCTCCTACGAGCAGTACTTC | CASRSQASSYEQYF
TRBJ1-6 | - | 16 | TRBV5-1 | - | TGCGCCAGCAGCTTGGATGAGGGAGAGAATAATTCACCCCTCCACTTT | CASSLDEGENNSPLHF
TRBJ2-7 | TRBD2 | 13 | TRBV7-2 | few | TGTGCCAGCAGCCTAGCGGGGGGGACCGAGCAGTACTTC | CASSLAGGTEQYF
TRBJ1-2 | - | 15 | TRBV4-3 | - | TGCGCCAGCAGCCCCAGGACGGGGGAATCGGGTGGCTACACCTTC | CASSPRTGESGGYTF